This T cell receptor beta chain was recovered during a study of vaccination effects on CD4 cells after COVID-19. At the level of the study: Researchers obtained post-vaccine samples at a median of 72 days past the second dose.

Antigen-specific CD4+ T cells were expanded (with viral peptide pools) by the ViraFEST assay ahead of sequencing. It was after more than nine days of culture that CD4+ T cells were isolated. Either the BNT162b2 or mRNA-1273 vaccine was given to participants in two doses. The table came from immunoSEQ multiplex PCR; TCRdb's copy has only in-frame clones and leaves some out. The sample lists more than 20,000 clones, around four fifths seen once, with 7% to 9.5% in the top ten. There are 14 residues in the CDR3. Germline V lookup: CDR1 LNHDA, CDR2 SQIVND (reference sequence). Trimming cost V 5 bases and J 9 bases; bases outside gene matches: 6. Study results and limitations: Infection- and vaccine-induced clones contracted markedly late after vaccination.

Points on this clone: The antigen is not known.

The chain links TRBV19 to TRBJ1-6, with 8 bases aligning to TRBD1. This sequence was found in a human donor who received a COVID-19 vaccine. The sequences come from CD4+ T cells from PBMCs cultured with SARS-CoV-2 spike peptides, collected after COVID-19 vaccination. CDR3 bases: TGTGCCAGTAGTCGAGGACAGGGCGGTTCACCCCTCCACTTT. Protein: CASSRGQGGSPLHF. The full variable domain, its missing parts supplied by reference TRBV19 and TRBJ1-6, is DGGITQSPKYLFRKEGQNVTLSCEQNLNHDAMYWYRQDPGQGLRLIYYSQIVNDFQKGDIAEGYSVSREKKESFPLTVTSAQKNPTAFYLCASSRGQGGSPLHFGNGTRLTVT.